A single sample is the source of the 26 T cell receptor beta chains below, sequenced in a study of blood T cell repertoires in COVID-19. The data were produced by immunoSEQ multiplex PCR, yet TCRdb's version contains in-frame clones alone and is incomplete. The sample consists of 210,000 or so clones, roughly 87% of them appearing once. Sequenced input: PBMCs or T cells enriched from blood (not recorded which). These receptors came from a man aged 25 to 40 who had recovered from COVID-19.

This clone appeared a few times. The chain employs TRBV5-1 and TRBJ2-7; 8 bases are shared with TRBD2. CDR1 is SGHRS, CDR2 YFSETQ, per germline. The CDR3 sequence is 14 residues long. Germline trimming cut 0 bases from V and 3 bases from J; bases unmatched to any gene: 2. The CDR3 sequence: CASSLVAGGYEQYF. CDR3 DNA sequence: TGCGCCAGCAGCTTGGTCGCGGGAGGCTACGAGCAGTACTTC.

V is TRBV18 and J is TRBJ1-2; TRBD1 might be the D (5 bases). The V end was cut by 2 bases, the J end by 4 bases, with 17 bases between. The CDR3 spans 16 residues. Germline V CDR1 and CDR2: KGHSH, LQKENI. CDR3 DNA sequence: TGTGCCAGCTCACCAGTTCCCAGTGAGGGACTCTATGGCTACACCTTC. Protein product: CASSPVPSEGLYGYTF.

This chain joins TRBV19 and TRBJ1-1; no firm D call. V shed 1 base and J shed 0 bases, with 12 bases lying between them. In germline, CDR1 is LNHDA, CDR2 SQIVND (reference sequence). The CDR3 has 16 residues. The CDR3 DNA reads as TGTGCCAGTAGTATAGCCCGGGTTATATTGAACACTGAAGCTTTCTTT. Protein sequence: CASSIARVILNTEAFF.

The rearrangement joins TRBV11-2 to TRBJ1-1; 10 bases line up with TRBD1. The CDR3 covers 13 residues. Trimming cost V 5 bases and J 4 bases; bases outside gene matches: 1. Germline CDR1 and CDR2: SGHAT and FQNNGV. The DNA for the CDR3 is TGTGCCAGCAGCCGGACAGGGGGCACTGAAGCTTTCTTT. It yields the protein CASSRTGGTEAFF. The whole variable domain, remainder taken from reference TRBV11-2 and TRBJ1-1, is EAGVAQSPRYKIIEKRQSVAFWCNPISGHATLYWYQQILGQGPKLLIQFQNNGVVDDSQLPKDRFSAERLKGVDSTLKIQPAKLEDSAVYLCASSRTGGTEAFFGQGTRLTVV.

The chain has TRBV27 and TRBJ2-5; no firm D call. This CDR3 is built from 16 residues. V lost 0 bases, J lost 2 bases, and 13 bases lay in between. Germline lookup yields CDR1 MNHEY and CDR2 SMNVEV (reference sequence). The CDR3 sequence is CASSLSFARTQETQYF. The CDR3 nucleotides read TGTGCCAGCAGTTTATCGTTTGCACGTACACAAGAGACCCAGTACTTC.

The CDR3 here is CASSLGAQETQYF. The CDR3 region has the DNA TGTGCCAGCAGCTTAGGGGCCCAAGAGACCCAGTACTTC. The chain couples TRBV7-3 to TRBJ2-5; tentatively, D is TRBD1 (5 bases). There are 13 residues in the CDR3. V lost 2 bases and J lost 1, with 5 bases in between. CDR1 is SGHTA, CDR2 FQGTGA, per germline.

The chain employs TRBV7-9 and TRBJ2-7, with D perhaps matching TRBD2 (6 bases). From germline, CDR1 is SEHNR and CDR2 FQNEAQ (reference sequence). The CDR3 has 16 amino acids. V lost 0 bases and J lost 0, with 12 bases in between. The CDR3 coding sequence is TGTGCCAGCAGCTTAGCGTTGGGGGGAAGCTCCTACGAGCAGTACTTC. As protein: CASSLALGGSSYEQYF.

The genes are TRBV6-4 and TRBJ1-1; D may be TRBD1 (6 bases). V was trimmed by 6 bases and J by 3 bases, leaving 14 bases between them. This CDR3 has 14 amino acids. Germline lookup yields CDR1 MRHNA and CDR2 SNTAGT. The CDR3 is CASRVQGGDTEAFF. The DNA of the CDR3 is TGTGCCAGCAGGGTACAGGGTGGGGACACTGAAGCTTTCTTT.

The gene calls are TRBV27 and TRBJ2-4; a possible D gene is TRBD2 (6 bases). Trimming took off 10 bases at V and 5 bases at J, with 15 bases between the two ends. CDR1 and CDR2 from the germline V gene are MNHEY and SMNVEV (reference sequence). CDR3 length equals 13 residues. The CDR3 loop reads CATHQEGENIQYF. In DNA form, the CDR3 reads TGTGCCACCCATCAGGAGGGCGAAAACATTCAGTACTTC.

For the CDR3, the DNA is TGTGCCAGCAGTTACGCGATTACAGGGGAAACAGAGCAGTACTTC. It encodes CASSYAITGETEQYF. This chain uses TRBV6-5 with TRBJ2-7, with TRBD1 identical over 7 bases. V lost 2 bases, J lost 7 bases, and 11 bases stayed unmatched. The CDR3 sequence is 15 residues long. Germline V gene data show CDR1 as MNHEY and CDR2 as SVGAGI.

V is TRBV27 and J is TRBJ2-2, with D unclear. The V end was cut by 7 bases, the J end by 3 bases, with 6 bases between. There are 12 residues in the CDR3. Germline V gives CDR1 MNHEY, CDR2 SMNVEV (reference sequence). CDR3 DNA: TGTGCCAGCATGGCAGACACCGGGGAGCTGTTTTTT. It yields the protein CASMADTGELFF.

With regard to this clone: Other DNA sequences of this sample code for an identical CDR3. The DNA for the CDR3 is TGTGCCAGTAGTGGCAGGGGGCGGTATAGCAATCAGCCCCAGCATTTT. Translation: CASSGRGRYSNQPQHF. The rearrangement joins TRBV19 to TRBJ1-5; 8 nucleotides match TRBD1. CDR1 and CDR2 (germline): LNHDA, SQIVND (reference sequence). The CDR3 extends over 16 amino acids. The J segment lost 0 bases and the V segment lost 5 bases, leaving 6 bases of the junction unmatched.

The chain has TRBV18 and TRBJ1-6; D is possibly TRBD1 (5 bases). Germline V gene data show CDR1 as KGHSH and CDR2 as LQKENI. V was pared by 3 bases and J by 8 bases, with 14 bases between. This CDR3 has 15 residues. In DNA, the CDR3 is TGTGCCAGCTCACCTCAGGGCGGGGCGGATTCACCCCTCCACTTT. This translates into CASSPQGGADSPLHF.

The gene calls are TRBV24-1 and TRBJ2-6; 16 bases agree with TRBD2. The trim removed 4 bases at V and 0 bases at J, leaving 8 bases unmatched. The CDR3 totals 21 residues. Per germline, CDR1 KGHDR and CDR2 SFDVKD. The CDR3 sequence is CATSDTGTSGRASSGANVLTF. The CDR3 region has the DNA TGTGCCACCAGTGACACCGGGACTAGCGGGAGGGCCTCCTCTGGGGCCAACGTCCTGACTTTC.

The chain has TRBV9 and TRBJ2-5; D possibly corresponds to TRBD1 (6 bases). The CDR3 spans 15 residues. Germline-derived CDR1 and CDR2 are SGDLS and YYNGEE. V was trimmed by 2 bases and J by 1 base, leaving 12 bases between them. The CDR3 loop is CASSVQTGAQETQYF. The CDR3 region has the DNA TGTGCCAGCAGCGTTCAGACAGGCGCCCAAGAGACCCAGTACTTC.

The chain carries TRBV28 and TRBJ1-2, with D possibly TRBD1 on 6 matching bases. CDR1 MDHEN and CDR2 SYDVKM come from the germline V gene. There are 14 residues in the CDR3. Trimming removed 7 bases from V and 6 bases from J, with 18 bases in between. The CDR3 protein is CASNLPQGLDGYTF. CDR3 sequence (DNA): TGTGCCAGCAACCTTCCACAGGGCCTCGATGGCTACACCTTC.

The chain couples TRBV11-3 to TRBJ2-7; D is unclear. In germline, CDR1 is SGHNT, CDR2 YENEEA. This CDR3 is 13 amino acids long. V was pared by 0 bases and J by 3 bases, with 6 bases between. Written as DNA, the CDR3 is TGTGCCAGCAGCTTAGACCCAGGCTACGAGCAGTACTTC. This gives the protein CASSLDPGYEQYF.

The chain couples TRBV5-1 to TRBJ1-3; 8 bases map to TRBD1. Germline CDR1 and CDR2: SGHRS and YFSETQ. The CDR3 contains 16 residues. Trimming took 2 bases from V and 4 from J; bases not matched to a gene: 8. The CDR3 DNA reads as TGCGCCAGCAGCTTAGGTTGGACAGGGCCAGGAAACACCATATATTTT. This encodes CASSLGWTGPGNTIYF.

The V call is TRBV5-1, the J call TRBJ1-1; D gene uncertain. Germline CDR1 SGHRS, CDR2 YFSETQ. V shed 3 bases and J shed 1 base, with 4 bases lying between them. The CDR3 covers 12 residues. The CDR3: CASSSGNTEAFF. Here the CDR3 DNA reads TGCGCCAGCAGCTCCGGGAACACTGAAGCTTTCTTT.

Only one count was recorded for this clone. The V call is TRBV15, the J call TRBJ1-1, with no clear D. This CDR3 comprises 16 residues. Trimming stripped 0 bases from V and 4 bases from J, with 15 bases between. The V gene's germline CDR1 is LNHNV and CDR2 YYDKDF (reference sequence). The CDR3 nucleotides read TGTGCCACCAGCAGAGATCGTAGCAGCCCCAGCACTGAAGCTTTCTTT. This translates into CATSRDRSSPSTEAFF. Full variable domain (remainder filled in from reference TRBV15 and TRBJ1-1): DAMVIQNPRYQVTQFGKPVTLSCSQTLNHNVMYWYQQKSSQAPKLLFHYYDKDFNNEADTPDNFQSRRPNTSFCFLDIRSPGLGDTAMYLCATSRDRSSPSTEAFFGQGTRLTVV.

The gene calls are TRBV5-6 and TRBJ2-5, with D possibly TRBD1 on 7 matching bases. Germline lookup yields CDR1 SGHDT and CDR2 YYEEEE. The CDR3 length is 14 residues. The V end was cut by 5 bases, the J end by 5 bases, with 16 bases between. The CDR3 DNA sequence: TGTGCCAGCAGGGACAGGCGGGGTGCTGAGACCCAGTACTTC. Encoded protein: CASRDRRGAETQYF.

The rearrangement uses TRBV5-1 and TRBJ1-2; D is unclear. CDR1 and CDR2 (germline): SGHRS, YFSETQ. CDR3 size: 15 residues. Trimming pared 0 bases from V and 6 bases from J, leaving 15 bases between. The CDR3 DNA reads TGCGCCAGCAGCTTGGCGGCGGGGAACGCCGATGGCTACACCTTC. Protein sequence: CASSLAAGNADGYTF.

This rearrangement joins TRBV19 to TRBJ1-5, with D perhaps TRBD1 (5 bases). The CDR3 is made up of 14 amino acids. Germline assignment: CDR1 LNHDA and CDR2 SQIVND (reference sequence). Trimming cost V 9 bases and J 1 base, with 13 bases left between them. CDR3 residues: CASRGGKSNQPQHF. Here the CDR3 DNA reads TGTGCCAGCCGGGGGGGGAAAAGCAATCAGCCCCAGCATTTT.

The chain recombines TRBV9 with TRBJ2-7; a possible D gene is TRBD1 (6 bases). Trimming left V 2 bases short and J 3 bases short, with 15 bases between. CDR1 SGDLS and CDR2 YYNGEE come from the germline V gene. The CDR3 runs to 15 residues. CDR3: CASSVSSGARYEQYF. DNA of the CDR3: TGTGCCAGCAGCGTTAGTTCAGGGGCGCGCTACGAGCAGTACTTC.

The genes are TRBV28 and TRBJ2-6; D gene unclear. Deletions cut 3 bases from V and 3 bases from J, with 27 bases between. The CDR3 length is 21 residues. Germline V lookup: CDR1 MDHEN, CDR2 SYDVKM. The CDR3 is CASSLTPLGISPALGANVLTF. CDR3 in DNA: TGTGCCAGCAGTTTGACACCCCTGGGCATCTCTCCCGCTCTTGGGGCCAACGTCCTGACTTTC.

This clone was picked up a small number of times. The chain links TRBV11-3 to TRBJ2-2, with D possibly being TRBD1 (5 bases). This CDR3 region has 13 residues. Germline loops: CDR1 SGHNT, CDR2 YENEEA. V was trimmed by 1 base and J by 7 bases, leaving 7 bases between them. The CDR3 loop is CASSLGGFGELFF. The DNA for the CDR3 is TGTGCCAGCAGCTTAGGGGGCTTCGGGGAGCTGTTTTTT.